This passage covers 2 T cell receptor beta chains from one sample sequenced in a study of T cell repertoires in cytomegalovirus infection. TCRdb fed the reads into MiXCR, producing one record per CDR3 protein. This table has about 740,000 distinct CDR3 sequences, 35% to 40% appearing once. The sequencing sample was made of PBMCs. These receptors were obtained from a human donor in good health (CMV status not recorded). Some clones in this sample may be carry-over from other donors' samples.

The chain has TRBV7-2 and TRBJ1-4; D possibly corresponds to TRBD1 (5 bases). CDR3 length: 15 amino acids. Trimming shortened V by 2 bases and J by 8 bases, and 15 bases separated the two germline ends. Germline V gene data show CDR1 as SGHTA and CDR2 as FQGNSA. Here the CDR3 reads CASSLNPGSYEKLFF. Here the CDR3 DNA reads TGTGCCAGCAGCTTAAATCCAGGGTCCTACGAAAAACTGTTTTTT.

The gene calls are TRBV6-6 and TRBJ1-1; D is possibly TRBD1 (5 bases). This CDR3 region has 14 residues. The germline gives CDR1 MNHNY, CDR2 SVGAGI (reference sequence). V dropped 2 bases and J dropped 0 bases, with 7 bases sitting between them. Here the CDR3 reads CASSYEGLNTEAFF. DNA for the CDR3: TGTGCCAGCAGTTACGAGGGGCTGAACACTGAAGCTTTCTTT.